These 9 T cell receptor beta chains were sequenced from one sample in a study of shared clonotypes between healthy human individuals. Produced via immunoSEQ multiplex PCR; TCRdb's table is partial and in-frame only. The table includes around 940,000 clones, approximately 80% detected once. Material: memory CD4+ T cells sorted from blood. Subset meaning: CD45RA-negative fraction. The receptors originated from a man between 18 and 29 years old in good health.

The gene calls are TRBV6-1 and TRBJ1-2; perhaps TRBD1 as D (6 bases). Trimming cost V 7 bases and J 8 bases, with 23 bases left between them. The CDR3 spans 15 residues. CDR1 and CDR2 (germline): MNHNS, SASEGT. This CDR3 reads CASILPGHVIGGYTF. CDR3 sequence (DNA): TGTGCCAGCATCCTCCCGGGACACGTCATTGGAGGCTACACCTTC.

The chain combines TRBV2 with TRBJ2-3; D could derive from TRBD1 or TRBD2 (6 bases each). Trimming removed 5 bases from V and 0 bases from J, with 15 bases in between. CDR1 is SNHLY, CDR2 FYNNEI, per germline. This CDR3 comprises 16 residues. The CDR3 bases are TGTGCCAGCAGTAGCCCCCGGGGGCCGAGCACAGATACGCAGTATTTT. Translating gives CASSSPRGPSTDTQYF.

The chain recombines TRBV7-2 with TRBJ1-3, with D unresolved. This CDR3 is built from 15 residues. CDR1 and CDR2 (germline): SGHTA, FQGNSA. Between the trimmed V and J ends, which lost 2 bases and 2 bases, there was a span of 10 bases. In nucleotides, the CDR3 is TGTGCCAGCAGCTTATCAAAGATACCTGGAAACACCATATATTTT. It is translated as CASSLSKIPGNTIYF. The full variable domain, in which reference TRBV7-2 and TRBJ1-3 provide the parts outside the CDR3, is GAGVSQSPSNKVTEKGKDVELRCDPISGHTALYWYRQSLGQGLEFLIYFQGNSAPDKSGLPSDRFSAERTGGSVSTLTIQRTQQEDSAVYLCASSLSKIPGNTIYFGEGSWLTVV.

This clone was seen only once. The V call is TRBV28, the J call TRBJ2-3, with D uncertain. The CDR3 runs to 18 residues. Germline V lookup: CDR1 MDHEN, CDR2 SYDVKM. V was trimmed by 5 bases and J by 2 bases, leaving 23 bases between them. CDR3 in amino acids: CASSDETGISLYTDTQYF. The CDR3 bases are TGTGCCAGCAGTGATGAGACTGGGATCTCCCTTTACACAGATACGCAGTATTTT.

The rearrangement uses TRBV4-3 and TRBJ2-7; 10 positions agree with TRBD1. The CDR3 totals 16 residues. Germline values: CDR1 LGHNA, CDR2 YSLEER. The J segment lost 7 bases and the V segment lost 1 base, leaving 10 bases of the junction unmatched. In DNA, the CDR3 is TGCGCCAGCAGCCAAGCGGGGACAGGGGCATATGGAGAGCAGTACTTC. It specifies CASSQAGTGAYGEQYF.

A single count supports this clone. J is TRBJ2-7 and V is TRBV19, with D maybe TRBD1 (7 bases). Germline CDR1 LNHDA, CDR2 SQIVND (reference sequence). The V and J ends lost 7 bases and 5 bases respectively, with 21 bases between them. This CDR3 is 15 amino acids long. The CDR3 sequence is CASKTRAGGSHEQYF. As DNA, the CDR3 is TGTGCCAGTAAAACTAGGGCAGGGGGGTCCCACGAGCAGTACTTC.

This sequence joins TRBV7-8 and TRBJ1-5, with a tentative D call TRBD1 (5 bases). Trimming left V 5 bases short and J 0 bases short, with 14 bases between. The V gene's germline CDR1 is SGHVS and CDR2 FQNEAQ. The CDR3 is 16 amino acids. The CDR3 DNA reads TGTGCCAGCAGCCCCGGAGGGCAGGGTAGCAATCAGCCCCAGCATTTT. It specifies CASSPGGQGSNQPQHF. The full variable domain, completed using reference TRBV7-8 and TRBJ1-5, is GAGVSQSPRYKVAKRGQDVALRCDPISGHVSLFWYQQALGQGPEFLTYFQNEAQLDKSGLPSDRFFAERPEGSVSTLKIQRTQQEDSAVYLCASSPGGQGSNQPQHFGDGTRLSIL.

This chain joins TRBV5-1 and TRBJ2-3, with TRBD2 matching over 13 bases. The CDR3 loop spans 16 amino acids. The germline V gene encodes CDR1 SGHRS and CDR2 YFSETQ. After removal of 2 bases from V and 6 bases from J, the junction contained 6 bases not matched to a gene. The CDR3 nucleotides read TGCGCCAGCAGCTTTTGGACTAGCGGGAGATCGGATACGCAGTATTTT. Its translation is CASSFWTSGRSDTQYF.

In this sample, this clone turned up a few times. CDR3 in DNA: TGTGCCAGCAGCGTAGCAGGGGTCAATCAGCCCCAGCATTTT. It codes for CASSVAGVNQPQHF. The chain links TRBV9 to TRBJ1-5; D perhaps matches TRBD1 (6 bases). This CDR3 contains 14 residues. The V gene lost 0 bases and the J gene lost 3 bases, with 7 bases spanning the gap. Germline CDR1 SGDLS, CDR2 YYNGEE.